The 7 T cell receptor beta chains below come from one sample, sequenced in a study of T cell responses to AZD1222 COVID-19 vaccine. Sequencing used immunoSEQ multiplex PCR; TCRdb keeps in-frame clones, though not all of them. The sample lists 90,000 to 150,000 clones, around 87% occurring once. The sample in question was peripheral blood, obtained 28 days after the second AZD1222 dose. The receptors originated from an adult who received the AZD1222 COVID-19 vaccine.

The chain couples TRBV7-9 to TRBJ2-1; 9 bases are shared with TRBD2. Germline CDR1 and CDR2: SEHNR and FQNEAQ (reference sequence). CDR3 size: 13 residues. V shed 6 bases and J 8 bases; nucleotides not matched to a gene: 5. In DNA, the CDR3 is TGTGCCAGCAGTCTCGCGGGGGGGTATGAGCAGTTCTTC. This sequence encodes CASSLAGGYEQFF.

The chain joins TRBV2 to TRBJ1-5; perhaps TRBD1 as D (6 bases). Between the trimmed V and J ends, which lost 4 bases and 1 base, there was a span of 11 bases. The CDR3 totals 15 residues. Looked up from germline, CDR1 is SNHLY and CDR2 is FYNNEI. CDR3 sequence reads: CASSAQGYSNQPQHF. As DNA, the CDR3 is TGTGCCAGCAGTGCGCAGGGGTACAGCAATCAGCCCCAGCATTTT.

The V call is TRBV7-9, the J call TRBJ2-2, with D perhaps matching TRBD1 (5 bases). V gave up 6 bases and J gave up 3 bases, with 11 bases separating them. The CDR3 sequence is 14 residues long. The germline gives CDR1 SEHNR, CDR2 FQNEAQ (reference sequence). CDR3 sequence (DNA): TGTGCCAGCAGGGATTCAGGGTACACCGGGGAGCTGTTTTTT. Translating it yields CASRDSGYTGELFF.

V gene TRBV7-9 combines with J gene TRBJ2-7, with D unclear. The V gene lost 8 bases and the J gene lost 3 bases, with 14 bases spanning the gap. The germline CDR1 and CDR2 sequences are SEHNR and FQNEAQ (reference sequence). This CDR3 has 13 amino acids. The CDR3 DNA is TGTGCCAGCGGTACGACTGAGAGCTACGAGCAGTACTTC. It translates to CASGTTESYEQYF.

This chain links TRBV29-1 with TRBJ2-5; D may be TRBD1 (6 bases). The CDR3 is made up of 15 amino acids. The V gene's germline CDR1 is SQVTM and CDR2 ANQGSEA. V lost 3 bases and J 1 base, leaving 15 bases between the germline ends. In DNA form, the CDR3 reads TGCAGCGTTGAGACAGGACGCCGGTCCCAAGAGACCCAGTACTTC. The encoded protein is CSVETGRRSQETQYF. The entire variable domain, with the rest obtained from reference TRBV29-1 and TRBJ2-5, is as follows: SAVISQKPSRDICQRGTSLTIQCQVDSQVTMMFWYRQQPGQSLTLIATANQGSEATYESGFVIDKFPISRPNLTFSTLTVSNMSPEDSSIYLCSVETGRRSQETQYFGPGTRLLVL.

The rearrangement links TRBV19 to TRBJ1-1; 10 bases match TRBD1. In germline, CDR1 is LNHDA, CDR2 SQIVND (reference sequence). Germline trimming cut 5 bases from V and 0 bases from J; bases unmatched to any gene: 9. CDR3 size: 17 residues. CDR3 sequence reads: CASSPRGQGRLNTEAFF. The CDR3 DNA reads TGTGCCAGTAGTCCTCGGGGACAGGGGAGGCTGAACACTGAAGCTTTCTTT.

The V gene is TRBV18, the J gene TRBJ1-1; possible D gene TRBD1, 6 bases. Trimming removed 3 bases from V and 4 bases from J, with 15 bases in between. The germline gives CDR1 KGHSH, CDR2 LQKENI. This CDR3 region has 15 residues. CDR3 in amino acids: CASSPFRGEGTEAFF. The CDR3 bases are TGTGCCAGCTCACCCTTCAGGGGTGAGGGCACTGAAGCTTTCTTT.